This T cell receptor beta chain was profiled in a study of cytomegalovirus exposure and HLA in healthy donors. Overall study context: Roughly 89 million unique TCR sequences came from HLA-typed donors in an early release. Study conclusions and caveats: A prior analysis recorded that most TCR beta V segments were productive about 90% or about 30% of the time. In a later analysis, the majority of CMV-associated beta chains seemingly showed HLA restriction. With later analysis, a missense DCLRE1C variant became linked to TCR beta V- and J-gene trimming.

Remarks on this clone: Its matching antigen is unknown.

The V end lost 5 bases, the J end lost 5 bases, and 15 bases lay between the germline ends. This CDR3 comprises 15 residues. CDR1 is MDHEN, CDR2 SYDVKM, per germline. PCR was performed using 60 Vbeta and 13 Jbeta primers. Measured with immunoSEQ multiplex PCR; TCRdb has only the in-frame clones, and not every one. The sample has 88,000 or so clones; roughly 65% are singletons. The sequencing input was PBMCs. The sequence was obtained from a male donor in good health and CMV-seropositive. The chain is built from TRBV28 and TRBJ1-4; D gene uncertain. The CDR3 here is CASSTGGRLNEKLFF. The CDR3 bases are TGTGCCAGCAGTACTGGCGGGAGGTTAAATGAAAAACTGTTTTTT. The full variable domain, completed using reference TRBV28 and TRBJ1-4, is DVKVTQSSRYLVKRTGEKVFLECVQDMDHENMFWYRQDPGLGLRLIYFSYDVKMKEKGDIPEGYSVSREKKERFSLILESASTNQTSMYLCASSTGGRLNEKLFFGSGTQLSVL.